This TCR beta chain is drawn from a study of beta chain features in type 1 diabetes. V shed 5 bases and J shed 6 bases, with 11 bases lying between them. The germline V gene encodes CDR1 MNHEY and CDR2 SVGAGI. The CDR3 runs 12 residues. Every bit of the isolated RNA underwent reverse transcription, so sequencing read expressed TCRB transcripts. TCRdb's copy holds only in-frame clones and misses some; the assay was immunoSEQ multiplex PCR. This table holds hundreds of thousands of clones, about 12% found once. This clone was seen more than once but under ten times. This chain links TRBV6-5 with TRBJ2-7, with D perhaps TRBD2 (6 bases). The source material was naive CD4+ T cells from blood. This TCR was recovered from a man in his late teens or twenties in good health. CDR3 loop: CASSPRRGEQYF. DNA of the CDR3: TGTGCCAGCAGTCCACGGAGGGGCGAGCAGTACTTC.